The sequence of this TCR beta chain was determined in a study of blood T cell repertoires in COVID-19. As for the study in general: Samples came from the United States, Italy and Spain, spanning acute and convalescent COVID-19.

Original methodology: Using reference gene primer amplification, nucleated cell counts were estimated. Profiled with immunoSEQ multiplex PCR; TCRdb holds only in-frame clones, not every one. The DNA gave D and trimming, while V, J and clone size come from that table. The sample contains roughly 86,000 clones, roughly 80% of which appear only once. Sequencing was performed on peripheral blood. The sequence derives from a man aged 50-60 years who had recovered from COVID-19.

CDR3 nucleotides: TGTGCCAGCTCCGGTTCGAGTAGCGGGGAGACCCAGTACTTC. This translates into CASSGSSSGETQYF. J is TRBJ2-5 and V is TRBV2; 7 bases fit TRBD2. This CDR3 is built from 14 residues. The germline gives CDR1 SNHLY, CDR2 FYNNEI. The V gene end was trimmed by 8 bases and the J gene end by 5 bases; junction bases not matched to a gene: 11.